The table lists the clone carrying this T cell receptor beta chain with many counts. This entry comes from a study of neurological immune-mediated disorders. Trimming removed 4 bases at V and 2 bases at J, with 12 bases between. This CDR3 is 14 amino acids long. The germline V gene has CDR1 SGHRS and CDR2 YFSETQ. Each CDR3 protein is one row after TCRdb ran MiXCR on the 5' RACE reads. Of roughly 60,000 distinct CDR3 sequences in the sample, about an eighth were seen once. The receptor's source is a man aged 60-69 years in good health. The gene calls are TRBV5-1 and TRBJ2-5; D unresolved. Sequencing used PBMCs. CDR3: CASSQYLGQETQYF. The CDR3 DNA follows: TGCGCCAGCAGCCAATACCTCGGGCAAGAGACCCAGTACTTC.